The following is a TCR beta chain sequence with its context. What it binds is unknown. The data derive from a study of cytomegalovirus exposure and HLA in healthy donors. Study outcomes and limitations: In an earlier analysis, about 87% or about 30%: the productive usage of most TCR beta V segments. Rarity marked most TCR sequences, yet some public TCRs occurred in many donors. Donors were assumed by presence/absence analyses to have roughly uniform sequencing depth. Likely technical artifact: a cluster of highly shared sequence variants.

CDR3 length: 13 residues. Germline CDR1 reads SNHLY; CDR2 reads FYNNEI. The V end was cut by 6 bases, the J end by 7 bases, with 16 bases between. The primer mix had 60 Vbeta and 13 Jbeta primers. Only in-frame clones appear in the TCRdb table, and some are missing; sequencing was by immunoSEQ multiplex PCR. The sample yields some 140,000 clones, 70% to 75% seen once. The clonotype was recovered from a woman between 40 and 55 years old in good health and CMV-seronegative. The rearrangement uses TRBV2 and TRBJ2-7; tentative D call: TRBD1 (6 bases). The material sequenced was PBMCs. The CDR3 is CASRAGVSPEQYF. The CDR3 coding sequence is TGTGCCAGCAGGGCAGGGGTTTCCCCTGAGCAGTACTTC.